The sequence of this T cell receptor (beta chain) was determined in a study of response to subunit inactivated influenza vaccine. Worth noting for this clonotype: What it recognizes is unknown.

TCRdb called the RT-PCR reads again in MiXCR, with one record for every CDR3 protein. The table has around 530,000 distinct CDR3 sequences, around 11% seen once. Study findings and constraints: The authors put forward the suggestion that each seasonal influenza vaccination may bring in only a limited number of new T cells.

The material was PBMCs from blood, obtained on the day of vaccination. This clonotype was sampled from a man aged 50 to 60 who received an inactivated influenza vaccine.

CDR3 in amino acids: CASTTRGGQPQHF. The CDR3 DNA follows: TGTGCCAGCACCACACGGGGAGGCCAGCCCCAGCATTTT. The chain is built from TRBV12-3 or TRBV12-4 and TRBJ1-5, with D uncertain. The V end was cut by 7 bases, the J end by 7 bases, with 14 bases between. This CDR3 spans 13 amino acids.